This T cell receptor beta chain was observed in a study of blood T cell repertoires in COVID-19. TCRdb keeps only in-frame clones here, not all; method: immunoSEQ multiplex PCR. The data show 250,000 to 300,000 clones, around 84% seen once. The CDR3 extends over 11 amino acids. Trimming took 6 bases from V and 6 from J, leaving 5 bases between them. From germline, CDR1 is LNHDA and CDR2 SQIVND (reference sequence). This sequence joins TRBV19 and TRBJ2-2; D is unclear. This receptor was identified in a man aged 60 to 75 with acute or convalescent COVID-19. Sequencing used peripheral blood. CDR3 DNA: TGTGCCAGTAGGGCCTCCGGGGAGCTGTTTTTT. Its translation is CASRASGELFF.